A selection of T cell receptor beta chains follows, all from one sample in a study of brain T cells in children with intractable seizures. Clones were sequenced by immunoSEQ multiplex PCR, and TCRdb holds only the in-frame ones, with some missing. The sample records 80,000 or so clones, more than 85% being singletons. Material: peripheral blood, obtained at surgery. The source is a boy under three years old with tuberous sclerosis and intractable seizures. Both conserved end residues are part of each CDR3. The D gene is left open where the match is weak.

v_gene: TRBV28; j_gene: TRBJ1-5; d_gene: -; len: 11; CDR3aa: CASRSQQPQHF
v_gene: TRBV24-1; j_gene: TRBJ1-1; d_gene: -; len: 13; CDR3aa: CATSDLQNTEAFF
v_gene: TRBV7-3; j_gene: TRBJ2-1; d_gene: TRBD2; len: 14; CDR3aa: CASSLSGRANEQFF
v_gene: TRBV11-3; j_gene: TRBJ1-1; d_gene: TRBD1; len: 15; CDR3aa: CASSLVGGENTEAFF
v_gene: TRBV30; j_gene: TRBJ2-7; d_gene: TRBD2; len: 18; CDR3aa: CAWSFRTSGSPNGGEQYF
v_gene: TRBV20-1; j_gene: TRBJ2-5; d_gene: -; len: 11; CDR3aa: CSAEKLSAQYF
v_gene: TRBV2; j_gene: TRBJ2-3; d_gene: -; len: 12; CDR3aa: CARPALGDTQYF
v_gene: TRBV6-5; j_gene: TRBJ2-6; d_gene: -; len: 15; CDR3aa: CARHRVTSGANVLTF
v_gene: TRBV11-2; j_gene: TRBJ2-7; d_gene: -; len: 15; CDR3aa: CASSPGRLISYEQYF
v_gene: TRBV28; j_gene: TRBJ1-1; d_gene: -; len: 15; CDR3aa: CASSLGLGANTEAFF
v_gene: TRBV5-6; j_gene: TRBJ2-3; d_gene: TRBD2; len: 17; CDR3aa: CASSNRGGGRAFDTQYF
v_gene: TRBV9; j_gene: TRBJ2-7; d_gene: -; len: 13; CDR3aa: CASSVDDSYEQYF
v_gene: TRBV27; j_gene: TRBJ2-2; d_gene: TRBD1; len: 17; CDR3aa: CASSDREDRVYTGKLFF
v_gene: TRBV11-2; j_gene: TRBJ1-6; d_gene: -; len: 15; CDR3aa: CASSPGPPEPSPLHF
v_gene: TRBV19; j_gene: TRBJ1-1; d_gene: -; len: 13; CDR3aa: CASSMQGYTEAFF
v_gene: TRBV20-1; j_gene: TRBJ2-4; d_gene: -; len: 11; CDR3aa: CSGPVKNIQYF
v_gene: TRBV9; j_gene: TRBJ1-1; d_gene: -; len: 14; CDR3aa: CASNSGAKNTEAFF
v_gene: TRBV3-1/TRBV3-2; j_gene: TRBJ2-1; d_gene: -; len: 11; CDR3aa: CASSQLSEQFF
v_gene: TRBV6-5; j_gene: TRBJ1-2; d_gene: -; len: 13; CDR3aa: CASQQGNLDGYTF
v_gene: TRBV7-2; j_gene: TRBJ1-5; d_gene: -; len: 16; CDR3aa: CASSVEVGAYNQPQHF
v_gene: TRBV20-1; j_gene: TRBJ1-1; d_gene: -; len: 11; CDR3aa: CSARQDTEAFF
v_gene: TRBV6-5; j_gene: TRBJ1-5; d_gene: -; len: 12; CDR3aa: CASTGFNQPQHF
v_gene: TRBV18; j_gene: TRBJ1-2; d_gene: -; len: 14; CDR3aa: CASSPREGLGGYTF
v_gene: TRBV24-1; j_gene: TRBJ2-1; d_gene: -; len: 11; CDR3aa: CATSSYNEQFF
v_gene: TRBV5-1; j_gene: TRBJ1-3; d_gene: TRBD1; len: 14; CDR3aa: CASSLTGGADTIYF
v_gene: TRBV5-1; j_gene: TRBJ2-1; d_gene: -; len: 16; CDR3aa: CASSSGRRAYLGEQFF
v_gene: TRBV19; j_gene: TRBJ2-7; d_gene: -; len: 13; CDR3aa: CASTSGPAYEQYF
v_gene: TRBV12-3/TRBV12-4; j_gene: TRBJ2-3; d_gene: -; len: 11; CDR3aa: CASREGDTQYF